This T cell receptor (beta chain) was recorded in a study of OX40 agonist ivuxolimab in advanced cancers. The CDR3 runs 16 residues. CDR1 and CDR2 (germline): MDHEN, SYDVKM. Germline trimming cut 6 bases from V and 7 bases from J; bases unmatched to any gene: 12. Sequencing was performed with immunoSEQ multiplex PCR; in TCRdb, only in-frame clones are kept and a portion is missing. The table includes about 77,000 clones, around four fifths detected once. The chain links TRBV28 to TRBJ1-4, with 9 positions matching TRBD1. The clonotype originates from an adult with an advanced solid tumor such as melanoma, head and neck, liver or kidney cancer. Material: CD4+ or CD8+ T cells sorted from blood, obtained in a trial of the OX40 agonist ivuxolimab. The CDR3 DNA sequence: TGTGCCAGCAGCCCCCCACAGGGGGCGCGGGTTGAAAAACTGTTTTTT. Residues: CASSPPQGARVEKLFF.